The source of this T cell receptor beta chain is a study of human T cells and chemical hapten exposure. At the level of the study: The patients, most of them female, presented with alopecia areata, totalis or universalis.

The CDR3 contains 15 residues. CDR1 and CDR2 from the germline V gene are SGHAT and FQDESV (reference sequence). With V trimmed by 1 base and J by 2 bases, 5 bases remained unmatched. There are many counts of this clonotype. TCRdb reprocessed the RACE reads with MiXCR, giving one entry per CDR3 protein. This table holds about 82,000 distinct CDR3 sequences, approximately 13% found once. Time point noted: patch test 3, about 24 weeks after DPC sensitization. Sample treatment: therapeutic diphenylcyclopropenone sensitization with weekly scalp DPC. Material: whole blood, obtained in connection with sensitization to the hapten diphenylcyclopropenone (DPC). This chain uses TRBV11-1 with TRBJ2-7, with 7 bases matching TRBD2. This TCR came from a woman between 45 and 60 years old with alopecia areata. Some clones in this sample may be carry-over from other donors' samples. The CDR3 DNA reads as TGTGCCAGCAGCTTAGGTCGCCTAGCGGCCTACGAGCAGTACTTC. Translating it yields CASSLGRLAAYEQYF.